This T cell receptor (beta chain) was obtained from a study of T cells in women clearing cervical HPV infection. On the study more broadly: Cases' blood sampling followed lesion detection by median around 23 weeks (90 to 200).

TCRdb keeps only in-frame clones here, not all; method: immunoSEQ multiplex PCR. Listed are 30,000 or so clones; more than 6.5% falls within the top ten. As for this clone: Read coverage stops 3 residues before the CDR3 terminus; the germline J gene supplies the remainder.

The CDR3 has 14 amino acids. The germline V gene has CDR1 ENHRY and CDR2 SYGVKD. Trimming at V came to 5 bases and at J to 0 bases, leaving 1 base not matched to a gene. The sequence came from a woman between 18 and 70 years old with a cervical HPV16 infection that either progressed to CIN3+ or cleared (not recorded which). The specimen was blood buffy coat. The chain recombines TRBV10-3 with TRBJ2-3; TRBD1 agrees at 8 bases. The CDR3 bases that were read are TGTGCCATCAGTAGACAGGGGAGCACAGATACG. Translating it yields CAISRQGSTDT. The whole CDR3 is CAISRQGSTDTQYF.